Listed below are T cell receptor beta chains from one sample, sequenced in a study of radiotherapy plus CTLA-4 blockade in lung cancer. Assay: immunoSEQ multiplex PCR; the TCRdb copy retains only in-frame clones and omits some. The sample holds about 51,000 clones, 77% seen once. Source: peripheral blood, taken from a patient treated with radiotherapy plus ipilimumab. These receptor sequences come from a human donor with non-small cell lung cancer whose response to radiotherapy plus ipilimumab could not be evaluated. Each CDR3 is given with its conserved first and last residue. Each record gives: V gene, J gene, clone size, D gene, CDR3 protein, CDR3 DNA. A D gene is named only where the DNA matches it firmly. Rows give clone size only sometimes, using once, few, many, or a class for an expanded clone.

V gene: TRBV28
J gene: TRBJ2-7
clone size: NA
D gene: NA
CDR3 protein: CASTLGGLGTGSSYEQYF
CDR3 DNA: TGTGCCAGCACCCTCGGCGGTCTGGGAACAGGGAGCTCCTACGAGCAGTACTTC

V gene: TRBV5-3
J gene: TRBJ1-2
clone size: NA
D gene: NA
CDR3 protein: CARNKCSRHPYGYTF
CDR3 DNA: TGTGCCAGAAATAAATGTTCTAGGCACCCCTATGGCTACACCTTC

V gene: TRBV5-1
J gene: TRBJ2-2
clone size: NA
D gene: TRBD2
CDR3 protein: CASSFSGTSAVGELFF
CDR3 DNA: TGCGCCAGCAGCTTTAGCGGGACTAGCGCGGTCGGGGAGCTGTTTTTT

V gene: TRBV28
J gene: TRBJ1-1
clone size: NA
D gene: TRBD1
CDR3 protein: CASSGGQRNTEAFF
CDR3 DNA: TGTGCCAGCAGTGGGGGACAGAGGAACACTGAAGCTTTCTTT

V gene: TRBV5-1
J gene: TRBJ2-5
clone size: NA
D gene: NA
CDR3 protein: CASSLGPTAGSETQYF
CDR3 DNA: TGCGCCAGCAGCTTGGGTCCGACAGCTGGATCAGAGACCCAGTACTTC

V gene: TRBV2
J gene: TRBJ2-3
clone size: NA
D gene: NA
CDR3 protein: CASSDVGVDTQYF
CDR3 DNA: TGTGCCAGCAGTGATGTCGGGGTGGATACGCAGTATTTT

V gene: TRBV19
J gene: TRBJ2-7
clone size: NA
D gene: NA
CDR3 protein: CASSIDRQYEQYF
CDR3 DNA: TGTGCCAGTAGTATAGACCGTCAGTACGAGCAGTACTTC

V gene: TRBV7-9
J gene: TRBJ2-1
clone size: NA
D gene: NA
CDR3 protein: CASSLLSEQFF
CDR3 DNA: TGTGCCAGCAGCTTGTTGTCAGAGCAGTTCTTC

V gene: TRBV10-3
J gene: TRBJ2-1
clone size: NA
D gene: TRBD1
CDR3 protein: CAIRRDSNNEQFF
CDR3 DNA: TGTGCCATCAGGAGGGACAGTAACAATGAGCAGTTCTTC

V gene: TRBV5-1
J gene: TRBJ2-7
clone size: NA
D gene: NA
CDR3 protein: CASPGGRSDEQYF
CDR3 DNA: TGCGCCAGTCCCGGGGGTAGGAGCGACGAGCAGTACTTC

V gene: TRBV6-1
J gene: TRBJ2-6
clone size: NA
D gene: TRBD2
CDR3 protein: CASSAPGGTHRRGANVLTF
CDR3 DNA: TGTGCCAGCAGTGCCCCGGGGGGGACCCATCGGAGAGGGGCCAACGTCCTGACTTTC

V gene: TRBV30
J gene: TRBJ2-5
clone size: NA
D gene: NA
CDR3 protein: CACWKGETQYF
CDR3 DNA: TGTGCCTGCTGGAAGGGGGAGACCCAGTACTTC

V gene: TRBV7-2
J gene: TRBJ2-5
clone size: NA
D gene: NA
CDR3 protein: CASSLAAIRETQYF
CDR3 DNA: TGTGCCAGCAGCTTAGCAGCCATCCGGGAGACCCAGTACTTC

V gene: TRBV27
J gene: TRBJ2-1
clone size: few
D gene: TRBD2
CDR3 protein: CASSLRTSGGLFYNEQFF
CDR3 DNA: TGTGCCAGCAGTCTCCGGACTAGCGGGGGGTTATTTTACAATGAGCAGTTCTTC

V gene: TRBV7-2
J gene: TRBJ1-4
clone size: NA
D gene: TRBD1
CDR3 protein: CASSQGARGEKLFF
CDR3 DNA: TGTGCCAGCAGCCAGGGGGCGCGGGGTGAAAAACTGTTTTTT

V gene: TRBV6-5
J gene: TRBJ2-3
clone size: NA
D gene: TRBD2
CDR3 protein: CASRLAGGPDTQYF
CDR3 DNA: TGTGCCAGCAGACTAGCGGGGGGCCCAGATACGCAGTATTTT

V gene: TRBV28
J gene: TRBJ2-3
clone size: NA
D gene: TRBD1
CDR3 protein: CASGSGTGPTDTQYF
CDR3 DNA: TGTGCCAGCGGATCTGGGACAGGGCCCACAGATACGCAGTATTTT

V gene: TRBV7-9
J gene: TRBJ2-7
clone size: NA
D gene: NA
CDR3 protein: CASSSRVPYEQYF
CDR3 DNA: TGTGCCAGCAGCTCGCGGGTTCCCTACGAGCAGTACTTC

V gene: TRBV7-9
J gene: TRBJ2-2
clone size: NA
D gene: TRBD1
CDR3 protein: CASKGALQAGELFF
CDR3 DNA: TGTGCCAGCAAGGGGGCGCTTCAAGCCGGGGAGCTGTTTTTT

V gene: TRBV6-6
J gene: TRBJ2-1
clone size: NA
D gene: TRBD2
CDR3 protein: CASSPERGAWNEQFF
CDR3 DNA: TGTGCCAGCAGCCCCGAGCGGGGGGCCTGGAATGAGCAGTTCTTC

V gene: TRBV5-8
J gene: TRBJ2-7
clone size: few
D gene: TRBD1
CDR3 protein: CASSTRDRGVYEQYF
CDR3 DNA: TGTGCCAGCAGCACCCGGGACAGGGGAGTGTACGAGCAGTACTTC

V gene: TRBV23-1
J gene: TRBJ2-7
clone size: once
D gene: NA
CDR3 protein: CASSPTSYEQYF
CDR3 DNA: TGCGCCAGCAGCCCTACGTCCTACGAGCAGTACTTC